The 22 T cell receptor beta chains below come from one sample, sequenced in a study of molecular identifiers for immune sequencing clone quantification. MiXCR was run by TCRdb on the PCR reads, yielding one entry per CDR3 protein. The repertoire holds hundreds of thousands of distinct CDR3 sequences, with 15% to 20% as singletons. The material sequenced was naive CD8+ T cells from blood, with Jurkat cell RNA spiked in. Subset: FACS-sorted CD8+CD4-CCR7+CD45RA+ naive T cells. Receptor source: a human donor in good health. Some libraries in this study had Jurkat cell RNA spiked in.

V gene TRBV12-3 or TRBV12-4 combines with J gene TRBJ2-5; 11 positions agree with TRBD2. The length of the CDR3 is 17 residues. V trimming: 7 bases; J trimming: 4 bases; junction bases outside the gene matches: 14. CDR3 in amino acids: CASTLGGSGRAGETQYF. The CDR3 DNA follows: TGTGCCAGCACCCTAGGAGGTAGCGGGAGGGCAGGAGAGACCCAGTACTTC.

Many counts were recorded for this clonotype. The chain combines TRBV6-5 with TRBJ2-5; D is undetermined. The CDR3 extends over 16 amino acids. From germline, CDR1 is MNHEY and CDR2 SVGAGI. V lost 2 bases to trimming and J lost 1 base, with 14 bases between them. The CDR3 region has the DNA TGTGCCAGCAGTTACAGTCCTTATATGATCCAAGAGACCCAGTACTTC. Translating it yields CASSYSPYMIQETQYF.

The table lists this clonotype with many counts. J is TRBJ1-2 and V is TRBV20-1; TRBD1 is a possible D gene (6 bases). Between the trimmed V and J ends, which lost 2 bases and 4 bases, there was a span of 11 bases. Germline V gene lookup returns CDR1 DFQATT and CDR2 SNEGSKA (reference sequence). The CDR3 is 13 amino acids. CDR3 sequence (DNA): TGCAGTGCTAGACCCCTGGACAGCTATGGCTACACCTTC. Its translation: CSARPLDSYGYTF.

This chain links TRBV20-1 with TRBJ2-3; TRBD2 aligns across 9 bases. The CDR3 consists of 16 residues. The V gene end was trimmed by 2 bases and the J gene end by 4 bases; junction bases not matched to a gene: 10. Germline CDR1 is DFQATT and CDR2 is SNEGSKA (reference sequence). The CDR3 DNA sequence: TGCAGTGCTAGAATAGCGGGGGCCTGGGGGTCAGATACGCAGTATTTT. It encodes CSARIAGAWGSDTQYF.

There are many counts of this clonotype. The chain has TRBV7-2 and TRBJ2-1, with 11 nucleotides matching TRBD1. Germline-derived CDR1 and CDR2 are SGHTA and FQGNSA. The V gene end was trimmed by 5 bases and the J gene end by 7 bases; junction bases not matched to a gene: 7. There are 15 residues in the CDR3. The CDR3, as DNA: TGTGCCAGCAGCCCGGACAGGGGGCTTCTGAATGAGCAGTTCTTC. Translated, it gives CASSPDRGLLNEQFF. Drawing the rest from reference TRBV7-2 and TRBJ2-1, the complete variable domain is GAGVSQSPSNKVTEKGKDVELRCDPISGHTALYWYRQSLGQGLEFLIYFQGNSAPDKSGLPSDRFSAERTGGSVSTLTIQRTQQEDSAVYLCASSPDRGLLNEQFFGPGTRLTVL.

The rearrangement uses TRBV14 and TRBJ1-2; 9 nucleotides match TRBD1. The CDR3 runs to 16 residues. Germline V gene lookup returns CDR1 SGHDN and CDR2 FVKESK. The junction had 14 bases not matched to a gene; V was cut back by 4 bases and J by 8 bases. CDR3 in DNA: TGTGCCAGCAGCCCTTCACCGGGACAGGGCCTTGGAGGCTACACCTTC. Translated, it gives CASSPSPGQGLGGYTF.

Worth noting for this clonotype: This CDR3 fails to terminate in the conserved phenylalanine or tryptophan, so it likely reflects a read error. The chain carries TRBV28 and TRBJ2-7; 8 bases line up with TRBD1. The CDR3 extends over 16 amino acids. Germline loops: CDR1 MDHEN, CDR2 SYDVKM. Trimming removed 7 bases from V and 2 bases from J; junction bases left unmatched: 13. The CDR3 bases are TGTGCCAGCATCGAACCCGGGACAGGTTTCCCCTACGAGCAGTACTCC. Residues: CASIEPGTGFPYEQYS.

In its sample, this clonotype was seen a few times. The chain recombines TRBV15 with TRBJ2-1; 7 nucleotides agree with TRBD1. Germline CDR1 and CDR2: LNHNV and YYDKDF (reference sequence). V lost 4 bases to trimming and J lost 8 bases; unmatched junction nucleotides: 5. The CDR3 contains 13 residues. The DNA for the CDR3 is TGTGCCACCAGCAATACAGGGGTCGATGAGCAGTTCTTC. This sequence encodes CATSNTGVDEQFF.

This clonotype was seen a handful of times. The J gene is TRBJ1-1, the V gene TRBV20-1; a weak D match, TRBD1 (5 bases). This CDR3 spans 11 amino acids. CDR1 and CDR2 from the germline V gene are DFQATT and SNEGSKA (reference sequence). V lost 5 bases, J lost 4 bases, and 8 bases lay in between. The CDR3 loop reads CSAYRSTEAFF. The CDR3, as DNA: TGCAGTGCTTACAGGAGCACTGAAGCTTTCTTT.

This clonotype was seen ten or more times. The gene calls are TRBV5-1 and TRBJ2-3; D may correspond to TRBD1 or TRBD2 (5 bases each). Between the trimmed V and J ends, which lost 5 bases and 5 bases, there was a span of 9 bases. Germline V gene lookup returns CDR1 SGHRS and CDR2 YFSETQ. This CDR3 has 12 amino acids. CDR3 sequence (DNA): TGCGCCAGCAGGGGGGTAGGAGATACGCAGTATTTT. It encodes CASRGVGDTQYF.

Only a few counts were recorded for this clonotype. The J gene is TRBJ2-7, the V gene TRBV11-2; 9 bases match TRBD2. There are 19 residues in the CDR3. From germline, CDR1 is SGHAT and CDR2 FQNNGV. With 1 base clipped from V and 1 base from J, the junction kept 14 bases outside the gene matches. Here the CDR3 DNA reads TGTGCCAGCAGCTTAGGGCCCTTCGGGCGGGAGGGCCTTTCCTACGAGCAGTACTTC. Protein sequence: CASSLGPFGREGLSYEQYF.

In this sample, this clonotype turned up many times. The chain recombines TRBV12-3 or TRBV12-4 with TRBJ2-7; TRBD2 matches 14 bases. The CDR3 is 18 amino acids. Unmatched junction bases numbered 10, after V lost 5 bases and J lost 1 base. In nucleotides, the CDR3 is TGTGCCAGCAGTCATCAGGGACTAGCGGGAGCAGGGTCCTACGAGCAGTACTTC. Translated, it gives CASSHQGLAGAGSYEQYF.

This clonotype was observed many times. This rearrangement joins TRBV28 to TRBJ1-3, with a tentative D call TRBD1 (6 bases). V was pared by 8 bases and J by 2 bases, with 13 bases between. The CDR3 spans 14 residues. Germline-derived CDR1 and CDR2 are MDHEN and SYDVKM. The CDR3 region has the DNA TGTGCCAGCGGGGGCAGGGGCGCTGGAAACACCATATATTTT. The encoded protein is CASGGRGAGNTIYF. Complete variable domain (other parts from reference TRBV28 and TRBJ1-3): DVKVTQSSRYLVKRTGEKVFLECVQDMDHENMFWYRQDPGLGLRLIYFSYDVKMKEKGDIPEGYSVSREKKERFSLILESASTNQTSMYLCASGGRGAGNTIYFGEGSWLTVV.

This clonotype was counted at least ten times. The J gene is TRBJ2-3, the V gene TRBV9; no clear D. The CDR3 contains 12 residues. Germline CDR1 is SGDLS and CDR2 is YYNGEE. V gave up 3 bases and J gave up 4 bases, with 6 bases separating them. In DNA, the CDR3 is TGTGCCAGCAGCGGTCGGGCAGATACGCAGTATTTT. It encodes CASSGRADTQYF. Variable domain in full (rest from reference TRBV9 and TRBJ2-3): DSGVTQTPKHLITATGQRVTLRCSPRSGDLSVYWYQQSLDQGLQFLIQYYNGEERAKGNILERFSAQQFPDLHSELNLSSLELGDSALYFCASSGRADTQYFGPGTRLTVL.

The chain couples TRBV27 to TRBJ2-3; a weak D match, TRBD2 (7 bases). V lost 6 bases to trimming and J lost 3 bases, with 19 bases between them. CDR1 MNHEY and CDR2 SMNVEV come from the germline V gene (reference sequence). The CDR3 has 16 residues. The CDR3 reads CASRRFGGRKTDTQYF. The CDR3 DNA sequence: TGTGCCAGCAGACGATTCGGGGGGCGGAAAACAGATACGCAGTATTTT.

The table lists this clonotype with many counts. This chain uses TRBV5-6 with TRBJ1-2; 7 bases fit TRBD1. The trim removed 5 bases at V and 4 bases at J, leaving 8 bases unmatched. Germline-derived CDR1 and CDR2 are SGHDT and YYEEEE. CDR3 length: 14 residues. CDR3 in amino acids: CASSLRQGTYGYTF. Written as DNA, the CDR3 is TGTGCCAGCAGTCTCAGACAGGGAACCTATGGCTACACCTTC.

In the case of this clonotype: A much more abundant neighbour one base away suggests this may be a read error. The rearrangement joins TRBV12-3 or TRBV12-4 to TRBJ2-2; D is unresolved. The CDR3 extends over 17 amino acids. CDR3 nucleotides: TGTGCCGGCAGTTTAATAGGGAAAGGATTGAACACCGGGGAGCTGTTTTTT. Translated, it gives CAGSLIGKGLNTGELFF.

This clonotype was detected a few times. CDR3 coding DNA: TGCGCCAGCAGCCAAGATTGGGCTAGCGGGCTCCAAGAGACCCAGTACTTC. Its protein product is CASSQDWASGLQETQYF. The genes are TRBV4-3 and TRBJ2-5; 8 bases agree with TRBD2. Germline assignment: CDR1 LGHNA and CDR2 YSLEER. The CDR3 is 17 residues long. J was trimmed by 1 base and V by 0 bases; bases with no gene match: 7.

This clonotype showed up many times. This chain joins TRBV7-2 and TRBJ2-5; D perhaps matches TRBD1 (6 bases). The germline CDR1 and CDR2 sequences are SGHTA and FQGNSA. CDR3 size: 15 residues. V was trimmed by 6 bases and J by 2 bases, leaving 16 bases between them. The CDR3 sequence is CASSYLGTPQETQYF. In nucleotides, the CDR3 is TGTGCCAGCAGTTACTTAGGGACACCACAAGAGACCCAGTACTTC.

This clonotype was observed at least ten times. This sequence joins TRBV4-3 and TRBJ1-6; D unclear. The germline gives CDR1 LGHNA, CDR2 YSLEER. The CDR3 covers 16 residues. The V gene lost 0 bases and the J gene lost 7 bases, with 13 bases spanning the gap. The CDR3, as DNA: TGCGCCAGCAGCCAAGATCTCCCGGTACGGAATTCACCCCTCCACTTT. This encodes CASSQDLPVRNSPLHF.

Comment on this clonotype: A much more abundant neighbour one base away suggests this may be a read error. The genes are TRBV9 and TRBJ1-1, with 8 positions matching TRBD1. J gave up 1 base and V 3 bases, and 8 bases lay outside the gene matches. Germline V gene lookup returns CDR1 SGDLS and CDR2 YYNGEE. The CDR3 runs to 16 residues. The CDR3 region has the DNA TGTGCCAGCAGCGAAGGACAGGGTTTCACGAACACTGAAGCTTTCTTT. Translating it yields CASSEGQGFTNTEAFF.

Ten or more counts support this clonotype. J is TRBJ2-7 and V is TRBV4-3, with 9 bases matching TRBD1. The CDR3 covers 16 residues. Losses at the gene ends were 3 bases for V and 8 bases for J; bases not matched to a gene: 14. Germline CDR1 and CDR2: LGHNA and YSLEER. The CDR3 here is CASSQGAGTGPMKQYF. The CDR3 DNA is TGCGCCAGCAGCCAGGGAGCCGGGACAGGGCCTATGAAGCAGTACTTC.